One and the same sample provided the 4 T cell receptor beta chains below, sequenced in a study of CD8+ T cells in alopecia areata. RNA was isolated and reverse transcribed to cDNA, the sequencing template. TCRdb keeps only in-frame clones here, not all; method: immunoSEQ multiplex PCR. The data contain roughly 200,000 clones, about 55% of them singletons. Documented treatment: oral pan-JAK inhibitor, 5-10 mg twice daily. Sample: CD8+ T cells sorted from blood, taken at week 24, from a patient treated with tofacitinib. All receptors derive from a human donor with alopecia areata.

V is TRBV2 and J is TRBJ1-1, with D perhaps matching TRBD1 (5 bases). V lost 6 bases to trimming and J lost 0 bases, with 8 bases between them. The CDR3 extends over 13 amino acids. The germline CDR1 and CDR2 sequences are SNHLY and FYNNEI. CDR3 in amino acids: CASREGLNTEAFF. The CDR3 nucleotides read TGTGCCAGCAGGGAGGGGCTGAACACTGAAGCTTTCTTT.

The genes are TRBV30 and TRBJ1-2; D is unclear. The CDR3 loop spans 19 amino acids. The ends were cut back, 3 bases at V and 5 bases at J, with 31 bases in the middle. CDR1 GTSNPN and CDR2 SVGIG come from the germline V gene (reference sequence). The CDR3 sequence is CAWRGSGEQPNPLFYGYTF. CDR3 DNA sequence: TGTGCCTGGAGAGGCTCCGGGGAACAGCCCAACCCACTTTTTTATGGCTACACCTTC.

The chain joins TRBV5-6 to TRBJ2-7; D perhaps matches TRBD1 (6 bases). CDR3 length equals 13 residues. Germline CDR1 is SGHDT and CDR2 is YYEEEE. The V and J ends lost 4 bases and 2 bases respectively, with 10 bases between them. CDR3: CASSPRDTYEQYF. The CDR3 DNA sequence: TGTGCCAGCAGCCCCCGGGACACCTACGAGCAGTACTTC.

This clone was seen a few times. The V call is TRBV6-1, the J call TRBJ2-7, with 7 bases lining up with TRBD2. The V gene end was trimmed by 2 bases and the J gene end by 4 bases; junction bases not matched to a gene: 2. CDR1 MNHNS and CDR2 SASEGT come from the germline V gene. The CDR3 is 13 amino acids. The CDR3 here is CASSELADYEQYF. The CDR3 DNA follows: TGTGCCAGCAGTGAACTAGCGGATTACGAGCAGTACTTC.